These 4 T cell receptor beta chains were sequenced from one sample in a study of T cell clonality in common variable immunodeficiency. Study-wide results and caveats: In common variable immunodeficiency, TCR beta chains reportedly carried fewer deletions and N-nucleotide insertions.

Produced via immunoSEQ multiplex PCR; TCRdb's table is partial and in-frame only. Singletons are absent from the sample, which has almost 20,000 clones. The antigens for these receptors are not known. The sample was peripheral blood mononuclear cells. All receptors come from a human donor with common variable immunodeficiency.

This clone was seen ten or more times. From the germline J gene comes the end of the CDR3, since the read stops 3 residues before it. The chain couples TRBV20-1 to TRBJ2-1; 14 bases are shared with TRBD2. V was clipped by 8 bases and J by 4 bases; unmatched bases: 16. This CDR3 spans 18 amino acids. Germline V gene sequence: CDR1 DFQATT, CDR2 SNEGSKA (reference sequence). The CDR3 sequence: CSWPGTGTSGRGYNEQFF. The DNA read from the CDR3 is TGCAGTTGGCCCGGGACCGGGACTAGCGGGAGAGGATACAATGAG.

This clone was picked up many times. The part of the CDR3 DNA that was read is TGCAGTGCTAGAAGCCCTGACAGGGTCAATCAGCCC. This encodes CSARSPDRVNQP. In full, the CDR3 reads CSARSPDRVNQPQHF. The chain carries TRBV20-1 and TRBJ1-5, with TRBD1 identical over 7 bases. The read finishes 3 residues shy of the CDR3 end, and the germline J gene is used to complete it. The V segment lost 2 bases and the J segment 3 bases; nucleotides outside the gene matches: 7. The length of the CDR3 is 15 residues. Germline CDR1 and CDR2: DFQATT and SNEGSKA (reference sequence).

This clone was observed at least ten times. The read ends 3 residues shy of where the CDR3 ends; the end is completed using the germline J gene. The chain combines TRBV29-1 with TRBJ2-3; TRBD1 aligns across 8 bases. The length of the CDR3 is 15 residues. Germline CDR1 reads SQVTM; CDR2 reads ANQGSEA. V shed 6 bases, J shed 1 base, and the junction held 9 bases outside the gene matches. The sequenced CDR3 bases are TGCAGCGTCCACCCCCCGGACAGGGGCACAGATACG. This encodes CSVHPPDRGTDT. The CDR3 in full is CSVHPPDRGTDTQYF.

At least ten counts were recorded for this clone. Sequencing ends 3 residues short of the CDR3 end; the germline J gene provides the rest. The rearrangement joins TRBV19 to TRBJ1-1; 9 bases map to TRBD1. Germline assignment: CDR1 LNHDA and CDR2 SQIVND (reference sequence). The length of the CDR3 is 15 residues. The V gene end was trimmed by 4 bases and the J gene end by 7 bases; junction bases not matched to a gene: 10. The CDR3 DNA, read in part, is TGTGCCAGTAGTAAGGCGACAGGGGGGTTGGGTGAA. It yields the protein CASSKATGGLGE. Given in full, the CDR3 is CASSKATGGLGEAFF.